This record covers a single T cell receptor (beta chain). The assay was immunoSEQ multiplex PCR, and TCRdb's table has in-frame clones only and misses some. This sample has 330,000 or so clones, with 80% to 95% found just once. These data come from a study of blood T cell repertoires in COVID-19. Study as a whole: PBMCs, B-cell-depleted T cells, or T cells were the source of the cDNA or gDNA that made up the material.

The CDR3 consists of 17 residues. Germline-derived CDR1 and CDR2 are SGHTA and FQGTGA. Trimming at V came to 2 bases and at J to 5 bases, leaving 11 bases not matched to a gene. Adults between roughly 18 and 100 years of age took part from 20 to 25 US areas. Membership in each cohort depended on participant-reported clinical history. The sequencing input was PBMCs or T cells enriched from blood (not recorded which). V and J are TRBV7-3 and TRBJ2-1; TRBD2 agrees at 8 bases. This receptor was taken from a woman younger than 45 who had recovered from COVID-19. Here the CDR3 reads CASSLLPGLAENNEQFF. The CDR3 DNA is TGTGCCAGCAGCTTACTGCCAGGACTAGCTGAAAACAATGAGCAGTTCTTC.